The T cell receptor (beta chain) described here comes from a study of CD8+ T cells in alopecia areata. Treatment meaning: oral pan-JAK inhibitor, 5-10 mg twice daily. Peripheral blood, together with lesional scalp punch biopsies, was collected from alopecia areata patients. RNA was isolated and reverse transcribed to cDNA, the sequencing template. This table comes from immunoSEQ multiplex PCR, and its TCRdb copy is limited to in-frame clones, with some not included. The sample carries some 200,000 clones, 55% to 75% recorded once. A remark on this clone: The antigen is not known.

Study conclusions and caveats: Expanded CD8+ clones among the top 100, as well as scalp clonality, were significantly decreased by tofacitinib.

The receptor's source is a human donor with alopecia areata. The input for sequencing was CD4+ T cells sorted from blood, taken at week 24, from a patient treated with tofacitinib.

The CDR3 DNA follows: TGTGCCAGCAGCAGACAGGGGGGGGCCTACGAGCAGTACTTC. Translating it yields CASSRQGGAYEQYF. The chain uses TRBV25-1 and TRBJ2-7; 9 positions match TRBD1. The CDR3 runs to 14 residues. Trimming cost V 6 bases and J 2 bases; bases outside gene matches: 5. From germline, CDR1 is MGHDK and CDR2 SYGVNS.